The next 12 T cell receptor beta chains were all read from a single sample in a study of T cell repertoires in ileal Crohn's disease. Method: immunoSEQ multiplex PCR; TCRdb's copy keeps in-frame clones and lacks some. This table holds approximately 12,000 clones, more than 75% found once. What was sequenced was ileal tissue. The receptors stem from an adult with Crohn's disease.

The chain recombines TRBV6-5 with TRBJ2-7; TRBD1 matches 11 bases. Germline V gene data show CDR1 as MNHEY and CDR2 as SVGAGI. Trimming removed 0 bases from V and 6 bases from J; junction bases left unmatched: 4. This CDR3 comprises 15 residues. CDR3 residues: CASSYSGQGVSEQYF. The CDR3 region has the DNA TGTGCCAGCAGTTACTCGGGACAGGGGGTGAGCGAGCAGTACTTC.

The CDR3 protein is CASSSDRGGTEAFF. CDR3 nucleotide sequence: TGCGCCAGCAGCTCAGACAGGGGCGGGACTGAAGCTTTCTTT. The rearrangement links TRBV5-1 to TRBJ1-1; 8 bases map to TRBD1. In germline, CDR1 is SGHRS, CDR2 YFSETQ. V dropped 3 bases and J dropped 5; count of bases not matched to a gene: 6. There are 14 residues in the CDR3.

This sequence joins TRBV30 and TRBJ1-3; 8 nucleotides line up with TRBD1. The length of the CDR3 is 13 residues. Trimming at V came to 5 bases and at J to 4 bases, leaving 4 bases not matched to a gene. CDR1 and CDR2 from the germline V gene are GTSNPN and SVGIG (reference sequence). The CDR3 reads CAWATGGGNTIYF. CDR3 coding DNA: TGTGCCTGGGCCACAGGGGGAGGAAACACCATATATTTT.

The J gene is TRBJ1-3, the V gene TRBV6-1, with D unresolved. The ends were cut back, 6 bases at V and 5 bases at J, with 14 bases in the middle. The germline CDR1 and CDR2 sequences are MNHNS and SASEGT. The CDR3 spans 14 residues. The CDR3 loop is CASSGVAPRNTIYF. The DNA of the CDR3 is TGTGCCAGCAGCGGGGTCGCCCCGAGAAACACCATATATTTT.

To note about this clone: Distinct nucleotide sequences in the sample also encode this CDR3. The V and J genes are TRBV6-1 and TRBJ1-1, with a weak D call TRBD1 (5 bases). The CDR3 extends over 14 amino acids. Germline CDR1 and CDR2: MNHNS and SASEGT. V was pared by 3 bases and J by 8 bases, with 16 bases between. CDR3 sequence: CASSDLGQRREAFF. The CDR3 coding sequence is TGTGCCAGCAGTGATTTGGGGCAGAGACGAGAAGCTTTCTTT.

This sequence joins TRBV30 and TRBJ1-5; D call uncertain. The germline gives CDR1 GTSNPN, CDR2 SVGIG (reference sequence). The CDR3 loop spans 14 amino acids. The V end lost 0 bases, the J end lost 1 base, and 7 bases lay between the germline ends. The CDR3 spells CAWSVLRSNQPQHF. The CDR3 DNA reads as TGTGCCTGGAGTGTCTTGAGAAGCAATCAGCCCCAGCATTTT.

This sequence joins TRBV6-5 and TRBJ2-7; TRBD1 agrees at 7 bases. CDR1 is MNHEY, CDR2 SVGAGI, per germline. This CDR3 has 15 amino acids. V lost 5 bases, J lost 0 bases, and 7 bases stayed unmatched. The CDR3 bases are TGTGCCAGCAGTCCCCCCGGGACAGTCTCCTACGAGCAGTACTTC. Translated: CASSPPGTVSYEQYF.

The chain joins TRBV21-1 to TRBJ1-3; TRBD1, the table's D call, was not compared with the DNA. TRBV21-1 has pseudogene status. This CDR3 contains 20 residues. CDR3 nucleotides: TGTGCCAGCAGCAAAGCGCCTGGGACAGGGTACGTAGACTCTGGAAACACCATATATTTT. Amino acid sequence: CASSKAPGTGYVDSGNTIYF.

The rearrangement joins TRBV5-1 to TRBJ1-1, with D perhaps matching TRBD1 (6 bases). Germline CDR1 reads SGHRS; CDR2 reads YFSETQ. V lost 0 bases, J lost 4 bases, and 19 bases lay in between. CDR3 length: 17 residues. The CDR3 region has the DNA TGCGCCAGCAGCTTGGAGGCAGGGGCGCGTGGTGGCACTGAAGCTTTCTTT. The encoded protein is CASSLEAGARGGTEAFF.

CDR3 sequence reads: CASSQGGGIQETQYF. The CDR3 nucleotides read TGTGCCAGCAGCCAAGGTGGGGGGATCCAAGAGACCCAGTACTTC. V and J are TRBV4-2 and TRBJ2-5; TRBD2 might be the D (6 bases). V shed 1 base and J shed 1 base, with 10 bases lying between them. The CDR3 extends over 15 amino acids. The germline V gene encodes CDR1 LGHNA and CDR2 YNFKEQ.

CDR3 protein: CASRTSGYEQYF. In DNA, the CDR3 is TGTGCCTCCAGGACTAGCGGCTACGAGCAGTACTTC. The rearrangement links TRBV27 to TRBJ2-7; 10 bases fit TRBD2. The CDR3 sequence is 12 residues long. V lost 11 bases, J lost 3 bases, and 4 bases stayed unmatched. CDR1 MNHEY and CDR2 SMNVEV come from the germline V gene (reference sequence).

This CDR3 reads CASSPTTVNEKLFF. The CDR3 DNA reads as TGTGCCAGCAGTCCCACGACAGTTAATGAAAAACTGTTTTTT. This chain connects TRBV5-6 to TRBJ1-4, with D possibly TRBD1 on 5 matching bases. This CDR3 has 14 amino acids. Trimming removed 5 bases from V and 4 bases from J, with 12 bases in between. Per germline, CDR1 SGHDT and CDR2 YYEEEE. Full variable domain (rest looked up from reference TRBV5-6 and TRBJ1-4): DAGVTQSPTHLIKTRGQQVTLRCSPKSGHDTVSWYQQALGQGPQFIFQYYEEEERQRGNFPDRFSGHQFPNYSSELNVNALLLGDSALYLCASSPTTVNEKLFFGSGTQLSVL.